This TCR beta chain came from a study of blood T cell repertoires in COVID-19. Across the whole study: Acute-phase and convalescent COVID-19 samples originated in the United States, Italy and Spain. Sources were T cells, B-cell-depleted T cells, or PBMCs; the material itself was cDNA or gDNA.

This CDR3 comprises 13 residues. V shed 8 bases and J shed 3 bases, with 10 bases lying between them. Looked up from germline, CDR1 is LNHDA and CDR2 is SQIVND (reference sequence). Per the study methods: Estimation of nucleated cell counts was performed using reference gene primer amplification. The table came from immunoSEQ multiplex PCR; TCRdb's copy has only in-frame clones and leaves some out. The DNA was the basis for D and trimming; V, J and clone size are from that table. The table includes some 120,000 clones, more than 75% detected once. Sequencing input: peripheral blood. The clonotype originates from a human donor in a cohort sampled during active COVID-19. This chain uses TRBV19 with TRBJ2-2; perhaps TRBD1 as D (6 bases). The CDR3 DNA is TGTGCCAGTTCTACAGGGTACACCGGGGAGCTGTTTTTT. This codes for CASSTGYTGELFF.